Listed below are T cell receptor beta chains from one sample, sequenced in a study of blood T cells in healthy people across ages. MiXCR, applied by TCRdb to the 5' RACE reads, yields one record per CDR3 protein. This table holds about 1.4 million distinct CDR3 sequences, approximately 60% found once. The sample consisted of blood. These receptor sequences come from a man younger than 35 in good health. Each CDR3 is given with its conserved first and last residue. The D gene is left open where the match is weak. Where a row states a size, it is once, few, many or the class of an expanded clone; other rows omit it.

J,size,V,D,DNA,CDR3
TRBJ1-2,-,TRBV28,-,TGTGCCAGCAGTTTGAACACTCATGGCTACACCTTC,CASSLNTHGYTF
TRBJ2-7,-,TRBV11-2,-,TGTGCCAGCAGCTTAGTCGTTGGCACCTCCTACGAGCAGTACTTC,CASSLVVGTSYEQYF
TRBJ2-2,once,TRBV12-5,-,TGTGCTAGTGGTACAGGATCCACCGGGGAGCTGTTTTTT,CASGTGSTGELFF
TRBJ1-4,-,TRBV12-3/TRBV12-4,-,TGTGCCAGCAGACACGGACCCGAGGGGGAAAAACTGTTTTTT,CASRHGPEGEKLFF
TRBJ2-5,-,TRBV30,TRBD1,TGTGCCTGGGACAGGGGAAGGGACGAGACCCAGTACTTC,CAWDRGRDETQYF
TRBJ2-3,few,TRBV7-9,-,TGTGCCAGCAGCTTCGGGAGAGGGGGAGATACGCAGTATTTT,CASSFGRGGDTQYF
TRBJ2-1,few,TRBV20-1,-,TGCAGTGCTAGAGACGATGCCGCAACCGCTGAGCAGTTCTTC,CSARDDAATAEQFF
TRBJ2-1,-,TRBV11-2,-,TGTGCCAGCAGCTTAGCTCTCGGAAGTCCTCAGCAGTTCTTC,CASSLALGSPQQFF
TRBJ2-7,-,TRBV24-1,-,TGTGCCACCAGTGCTACTAGGACTGGGACTTACTACGAGCAGTACTTC,CATSATRTGTYYEQYF
TRBJ2-7,few,TRBV4-1,-,TGTGCCAGCAGCCAAGAAAACGGATACGAGCAGTACTTC,CASSQENGYEQYF
TRBJ2-3,-,TRBV5-5,-,TGTGCCAGCAGCCCACAACAGGGCCCGAGCACAGATACGCAGTATTTT,CASSPQQGPSTDTQYF
TRBJ2-7,-,TRBV3-1,-,TGTGCCAGCAGCCAAGATTCGGACGGGGCCCATTACGAGCAGTACTTC,CASSQDSDGAHYEQYF
TRBJ2-7,-,TRBV4-1,TRBD1,TGCGCCAGCAGCCAAGAGCCGGACAGGTACAGCGAGCAGTACTTC,CASSQEPDRYSEQYF
TRBJ2-1,-,TRBV4-2,-,TGTGCCAGCAGTCCCTTTTCGGGGGTACAAGAGACCCAGTTCTTC,CASSPFSGVQETQFF
TRBJ2-3,-,TRBV19,-,TGTGCCAGTAGTATAGATCGGTCTCAGACAAAATCTCCAGATACGCAGTATTTT,CASSIDRSQTKSPDTQYF
TRBJ2-7,-,TRBV5-1,-,TGCGCCAGCTCGGGGCAGGGACACTACGAGCAGTACTTC,CASSGQGHYEQYF
TRBJ2-3,few,TRBV20-1,-,TGCAGTGCTAGACGTTCCCGTACTAGCACAGATACGCAGTATTTT,CSARRSRTSTDTQYF
TRBJ2-3,-,TRBV5-1,-,TGCGCCAGCAGCTACCAGGGGATGGCAGATACGCAGTATTTT,CASSYQGMADTQYF
TRBJ1-1,-,TRBV29-1,-,TGCAGCGTTGAAGATCCGCCGGGGGCGCAGACTGAAGCTTTCTTT,CSVEDPPGAQTEAFF
TRBJ2-7,-,TRBV4-1,TRBD2,TGCGCCAGCAGCCCCCTAGCGGGGGGTATTGGGTACGAGCAGTACTTC,CASSPLAGGIGYEQYF
TRBJ2-1,-,TRBV3-1,-,TGTGCCACACGAGGGGGGGAGTCGATAAATGAGCAGTTCTTC,CATRGGESINEQFF
TRBJ2-2,-,TRBV7-6,-,TGTGCCAGCATTGGCGTAGCGAACACCGGGGAGCTGTTTTTT,CASIGVANTGELFF
TRBJ2-5,many,TRBV4-2,-,TGTGCCAGCAGCCAAGGCCTAGCGAGCCAAGAGACCCAGTACTTC,CASSQGLASQETQYF